Listed here are 3 T cell receptor beta chains from one sample, sequenced in a study of CXCR3-negative and CXCR3-positive naive CD8 T cells. Carrying UMI labels, the TRB cDNA libraries were prepared through 5' RACE. With the 5' RACE reads reprocessed, TCRdb shows one record per CDR3 protein and no DNA. The data show about 120,000 distinct CDR3 sequences, and the top ten clones hold nearly 0.5%. The sequenced sample consisted of naive CXCR3- CD8+ T cells from blood. Stated subset: CD45RO-CCR7+CD27+CD95- naive CD8+ T cells lacking CXCR3 (TNR3-). The receptors were sampled from a human donor in good health. Some clones in this sample may be carry-over from other donors' samples.

This rearrangement joins TRBV4-3 to TRBJ2-3. The CDR3 sequence is 19 residues long. CDR1 and CDR2 from the germline V gene are LGHNA and YSLEER. The CDR3 sequence is CASSLHLHGEVPSTDTQYF.

The V and J genes are TRBV28 and TRBJ2-3; the D call of TRBD2 rests on TCRdb alone, since no DNA is present to check it. The CDR3 is made up of 17 amino acids. Per germline, CDR1 MDHEN and CDR2 SYDVKM. The CDR3 loop reads CASSFLLREALTDTQYF. The full variable domain, rest sourced from reference TRBV28 and TRBJ2-3, is DVKVTQSSRYLVKRTGEKVFLECVQDMDHENMFWYRQDPGLGLRLIYFSYDVKMKEKGDIPEGYSVSREKKERFSLILESASTNQTSMYLCASSFLLREALTDTQYFGPGTRLTVL.

The genes are TRBV7-9 and TRBJ2-2. CDR3 length: 11 amino acids. CDR1 and CDR2 from the germline V gene are SEHNR and FQNEAQ (reference sequence). This CDR3 reads CASSLDGELFF.